This TCR beta chain was captured by sequencing in a study of beta chain features in type 1 diabetes. Points from the study as a whole: There was a moderate but significant shortening of TCRB CDR3s in all four CD4+ subsets of Type 1 diabetes patients. PCR, the amplification step, might favor shorter templates, equally in patients and controls.

This clone was seen a few times. Its cognate antigen is unknown. Every donor had blood drawn once into heparin, approximately 110 mL on average. Sorting of CD4+ naive, central memory, regulatory and stem cell-like memory cells was performed via CD45RO/CCR7/CD25/CD127/CD95/CD27. Sequencing targeted expressed TCRB transcripts, as all isolated RNA had been reverse transcribed. Repertoires were generated with immunoSEQ multiplex PCR, while TCRdb's copy carries only in-frame clones and drops some. This table has 500,000 to 850,000 clones, about an eighth appearing once. The ends were cut back, 5 bases at V and 8 bases at J, with 12 bases in the middle. Germline V gives CDR1 GTSNPN, CDR2 SVGIG (reference sequence). The CDR3 is 11 residues long.

The receptor comes from a man younger than 35 with type 1 diabetes. This chain uses TRBV30 with TRBJ1-2; tentative D call: TRBD1 (5 bases). The specimen sequenced was naive CD4+ T cells from blood. The CDR3 coding sequence is TGTGCCTGGGACAGTCCGCGGGGCTACACCTTC. This gives the protein CAWDSPRGYTF. Together with reference TRBV30 and TRBJ1-2, the CDR3 gives the full variable domain: SQTIHQWPATLVQPVGSPLSLECTVEGTSNPNLYWYRQAAGRGLQLLFYSVGIGQISSEVPQNLSASRPQDRQFILSSKKLLLSDSGFYLCAWDSPRGYTFGSGTRLTVV.